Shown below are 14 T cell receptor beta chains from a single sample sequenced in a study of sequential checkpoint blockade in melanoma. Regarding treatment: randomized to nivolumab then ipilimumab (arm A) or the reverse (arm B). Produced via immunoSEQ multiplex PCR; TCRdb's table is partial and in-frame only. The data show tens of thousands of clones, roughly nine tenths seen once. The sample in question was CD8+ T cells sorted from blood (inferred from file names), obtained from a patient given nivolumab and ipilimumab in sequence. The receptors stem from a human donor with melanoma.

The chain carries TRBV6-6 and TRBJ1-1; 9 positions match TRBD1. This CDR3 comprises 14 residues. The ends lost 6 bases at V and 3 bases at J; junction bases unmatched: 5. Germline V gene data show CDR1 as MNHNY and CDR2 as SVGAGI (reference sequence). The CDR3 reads CASRTGGKDTEAFF. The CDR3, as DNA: TGTGCCAGCAGGACAGGGGGAAAAGACACTGAAGCTTTCTTT.

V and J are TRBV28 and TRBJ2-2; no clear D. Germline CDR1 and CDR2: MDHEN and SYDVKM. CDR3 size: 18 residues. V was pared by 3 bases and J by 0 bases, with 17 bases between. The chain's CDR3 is CASSFFRILPPNTGELFF. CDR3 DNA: TGTGCCAGCAGTTTTTTCAGGATTCTACCTCCGAACACCGGGGAGCTGTTTTTT. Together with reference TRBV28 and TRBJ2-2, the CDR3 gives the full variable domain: DVKVTQSSRYLVKRTGEKVFLECVQDMDHENMFWYRQDPGLGLRLIYFSYDVKMKEKGDIPEGYSVSREKKERFSLILESASTNQTSMYLCASSFFRILPPNTGELFFGEGSRLTVL.

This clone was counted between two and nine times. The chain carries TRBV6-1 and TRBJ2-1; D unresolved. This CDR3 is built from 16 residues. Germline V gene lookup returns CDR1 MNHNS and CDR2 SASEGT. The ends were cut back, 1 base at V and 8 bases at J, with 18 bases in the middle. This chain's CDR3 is CASSEVGGTRGDEQFF. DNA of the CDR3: TGTGCCAGCAGTGAAGTTGGTGGCACCCGAGGCGATGAGCAGTTCTTC.

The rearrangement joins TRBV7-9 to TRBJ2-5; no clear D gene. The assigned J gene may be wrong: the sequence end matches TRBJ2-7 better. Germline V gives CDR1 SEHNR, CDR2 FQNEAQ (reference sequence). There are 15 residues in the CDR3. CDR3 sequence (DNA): TGTGCCAGCAGCCCCACCAACGCAAGAAACTACGAGCAGTACTTC. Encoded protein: CASSPTNARNYEQYF.

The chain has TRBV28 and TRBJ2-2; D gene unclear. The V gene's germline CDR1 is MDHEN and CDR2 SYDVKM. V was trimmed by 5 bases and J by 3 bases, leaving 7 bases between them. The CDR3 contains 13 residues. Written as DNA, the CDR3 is TGTGCCAGCAGTAAGCCGTACACCGGGGAGCTGTTTTTT. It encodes CASSKPYTGELFF. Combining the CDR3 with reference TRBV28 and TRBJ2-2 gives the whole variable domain DVKVTQSSRYLVKRTGEKVFLECVQDMDHENMFWYRQDPGLGLRLIYFSYDVKMKEKGDIPEGYSVSREKKERFSLILESASTNQTSMYLCASSKPYTGELFFGEGSRLTVL.

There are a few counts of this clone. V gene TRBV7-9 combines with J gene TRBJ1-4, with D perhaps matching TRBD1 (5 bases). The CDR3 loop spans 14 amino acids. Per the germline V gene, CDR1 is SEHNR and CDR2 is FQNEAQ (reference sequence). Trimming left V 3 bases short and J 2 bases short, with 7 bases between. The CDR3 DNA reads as TGTGCCAGCAGCTTGACAGAGACTAATGAAAAACTGTTTTTT. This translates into CASSLTETNEKLFF.

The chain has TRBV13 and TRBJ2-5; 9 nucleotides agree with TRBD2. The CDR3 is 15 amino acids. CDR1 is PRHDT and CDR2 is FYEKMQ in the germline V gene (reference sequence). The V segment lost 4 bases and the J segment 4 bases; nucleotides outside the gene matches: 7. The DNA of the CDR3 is TGTGCCAGCAGCTCTGGACTAGCGACGAGAGAGACCCAGTACTTC. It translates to CASSSGLATRETQYF.

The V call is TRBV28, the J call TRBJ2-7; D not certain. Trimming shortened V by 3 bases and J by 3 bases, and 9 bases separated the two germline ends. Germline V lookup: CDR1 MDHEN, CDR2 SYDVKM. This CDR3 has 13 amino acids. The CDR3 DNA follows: TGTGCCAGCAGTTTCACGGTTTACTACGAGCAGTACTTC. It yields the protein CASSFTVYYEQYF.

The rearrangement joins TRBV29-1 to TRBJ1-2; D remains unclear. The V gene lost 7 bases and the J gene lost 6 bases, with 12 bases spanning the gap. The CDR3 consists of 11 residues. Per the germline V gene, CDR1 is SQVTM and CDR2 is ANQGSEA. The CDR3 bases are TGCAGCGCTTGGGAGCTCGATGGCTACACCTTC. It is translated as CSAWELDGYTF.

CDR3 nucleotide sequence: TGTGCCAGCAGCTTCGCAGGGGCGAGCACTGAAGCTTTCTTT. As protein: CASSFAGASTEAFF. The V call is TRBV7-9, the J call TRBJ1-1, with D possibly matching TRBD1 (6 bases). The length of the CDR3 is 14 residues. Germline V gene data show CDR1 as SEHNR and CDR2 as FQNEAQ (reference sequence). Trimming pared 3 bases from V and 4 bases from J, leaving 12 bases between. The variable domain in full, with the rest retrieved from reference TRBV7-9 and TRBJ1-1, is DTGVSQNPRHKITKRGQNVTFRCDPISEHNRLYWYRQTLGQGPEFLTYFQNEAQLEKSRLLSDRFSAERPKGSFSTLEIQRTEQGDSAMYLCASSFAGASTEAFFGQGTRLTVV.

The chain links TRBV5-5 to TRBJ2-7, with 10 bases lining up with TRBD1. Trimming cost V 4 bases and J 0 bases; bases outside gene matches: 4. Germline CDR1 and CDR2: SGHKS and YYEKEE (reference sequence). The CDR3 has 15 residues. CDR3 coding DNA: TGTGCCAGCAGCCGCCGGGACAGGGGCTCCTACGAGCAGTACTTC. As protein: CASSRRDRGSYEQYF.

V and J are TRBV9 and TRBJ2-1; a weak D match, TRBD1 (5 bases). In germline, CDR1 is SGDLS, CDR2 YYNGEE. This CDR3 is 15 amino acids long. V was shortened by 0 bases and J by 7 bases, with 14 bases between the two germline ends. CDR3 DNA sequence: TGTGCCAGCAGCGTAGCAGGGCTTAGGTGGAATGAGCAGTTCTTC. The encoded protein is CASSVAGLRWNEQFF.

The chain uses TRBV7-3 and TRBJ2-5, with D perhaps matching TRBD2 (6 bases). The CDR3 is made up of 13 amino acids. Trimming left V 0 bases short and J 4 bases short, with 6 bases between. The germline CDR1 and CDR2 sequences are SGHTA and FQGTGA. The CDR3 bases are TGTGCCAGCAGCTTAACGGGGGGAGAGACCCAGTACTTC. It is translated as CASSLTGGETQYF.

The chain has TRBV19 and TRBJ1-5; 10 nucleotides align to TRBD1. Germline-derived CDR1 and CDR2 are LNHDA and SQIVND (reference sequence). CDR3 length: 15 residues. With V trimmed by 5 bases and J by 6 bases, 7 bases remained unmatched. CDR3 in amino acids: CASSATGGWSQPQHF. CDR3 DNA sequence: TGTGCCAGTAGTGCGACAGGGGGCTGGAGTCAGCCCCAGCATTTT.